These 8 T cell receptor beta chains share one sample of origin, sequenced in a study of blood T cell repertoires in COVID-19. Generated by immunoSEQ multiplex PCR, the TCRdb table keeps only in-frame clones and is missing some. The table records over 40,000 clones, over 75% of them present only once. What was sequenced was peripheral blood. The receptors shown here come from a man in his 70s with acute or convalescent COVID-19.

V usage is TRBV7-2 and J usage is TRBJ2-3; TRBD1 matches at 8 bases. The CDR3 has 15 residues. The ends lost 2 bases at V and 8 bases at J; junction bases unmatched: 9. Per the germline V gene, CDR1 is SGHTA and CDR2 is FQGNSA. The CDR3 sequence is CASSLRTGSAGTQYF. The CDR3 nucleotides are TGTGCCAGCAGCTTAAGGACAGGGTCTGCGGGTACGCAGTATTTT.

The gene calls are TRBV27 and TRBJ1-4; TRBD1 might be the D (6 bases). Trimming removed 6 bases from V and 6 bases from J, with 17 bases in between. Germline CDR1 MNHEY, CDR2 SMNVEV (reference sequence). The CDR3 contains 15 residues. This chain's CDR3 is CASSRGARVYEKLFF. The CDR3 DNA reads TGTGCCAGCAGCCGGGGGGCGCGGGTTTATGAAAAACTGTTTTTT. The whole variable domain, filled in from reference TRBV27 and TRBJ1-4, reads EAQVTQNPRYLITVTGKKLTVTCSQNMNHEYMSWYRQDPGLGLRQIYYSMNVEVTDKGDVPEGYKVSRKEKRNFPLILESPSPNQTSLYFCASSRGARVYEKLFFGSGTQLSVL.

V usage is TRBV28 and J usage is TRBJ2-2; D unresolved. V lost 7 bases, J lost 7 bases, and 7 bases lay in between. CDR1 is MDHEN, CDR2 SYDVKM, per germline. The CDR3 spans 11 residues. In nucleotides, the CDR3 is TGTGCCAGCACCTTACACGGGGAGCTGTTTTTT. It encodes CASTLHGELFF.

The chain links TRBV5-4 to TRBJ2-7; 9 bases match TRBD1. Germline V lookup: CDR1 SGHNT, CDR2 YYREEE (reference sequence). V lost 1 base to trimming and J lost 0 bases; unmatched junction nucleotides: 5. The CDR3 extends over 16 amino acids. The CDR3 DNA reads as TGTGCCAGCAGCTTGCCCCAGGGACAGGGCTCCTACGAGCAGTACTTC. This encodes CASSLPQGQGSYEQYF.

The chain carries TRBV7-8 and TRBJ1-5, with D hard to call. CDR1 and CDR2 (germline): SGHVS, FQNEAQ. Deletions cut 7 bases from V and 4 bases from J, with 11 bases between. The length of the CDR3 is 13 residues. CDR3 coding DNA: TGTGCCAGCACCCCGTCCCGGAATCAGCCCCAGCATTTT. As protein: CASTPSRNQPQHF. The complete variable domain, with remaining parts taken from reference TRBV7-8 and TRBJ1-5, reads GAGVSQSPRYKVAKRGQDVALRCDPISGHVSLFWYQQALGQGPEFLTYFQNEAQLDKSGLPSDRFFAERPEGSVSTLKIQRTQQEDSAVYLCASTPSRNQPQHFGDGTRLSIL.

The rearrangement links TRBV29-1 to TRBJ2-4; 9 bases are shared with TRBD1. The ends lost 6 bases at V and 10 bases at J; junction bases unmatched: 10. Per germline, CDR1 SQVTM and CDR2 ANQGSEA. The CDR3 sequence is 13 residues long. The CDR3 DNA follows: TGCAGCGTGCTACAGGGGGCAGGAGGGATTCAGTACTTC. Translated, it gives CSVLQGAGGIQYF.

The chain recombines TRBV7-8 with TRBJ2-7, with 7 nucleotides matching TRBD1. CDR3 length: 15 amino acids. Germline CDR1 is SGHVS and CDR2 is FQNEAQ. V lost 3 bases to trimming and J lost 3 bases; unmatched junction nucleotides: 8. Here the CDR3 DNA reads TGTGCCAGCAGCTTGAGGGACAGAGTCGGCTACGAGCAGTACTTC. Translation gives CASSLRDRVGYEQYF.

The chain employs TRBV30 and TRBJ1-3; 7 bases match TRBD1. The junction had 7 bases not matched to a gene; V was cut back by 3 bases and J by 5 bases. The germline CDR1 and CDR2 sequences are GTSNPN and SVGIG (reference sequence). The CDR3 has 14 amino acids. The CDR3 nucleotides are TGTGCCTGGAGAAAGGGGGACAGCCGAAACACCATATATTTT. Amino acids: CAWRKGDSRNTIYF.